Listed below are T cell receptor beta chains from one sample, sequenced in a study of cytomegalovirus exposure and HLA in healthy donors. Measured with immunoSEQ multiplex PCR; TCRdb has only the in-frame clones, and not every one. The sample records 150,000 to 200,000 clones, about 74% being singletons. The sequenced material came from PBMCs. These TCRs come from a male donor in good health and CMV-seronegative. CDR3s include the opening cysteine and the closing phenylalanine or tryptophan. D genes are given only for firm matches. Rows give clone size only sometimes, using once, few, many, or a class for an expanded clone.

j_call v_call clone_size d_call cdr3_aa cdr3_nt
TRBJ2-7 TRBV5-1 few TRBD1 CASSLQPAWDRGNYEQYF TGCGCCAGCAGCTTGCAACCCGCCTGGGACAGGGGAAACTACGAGCAGTACTTC
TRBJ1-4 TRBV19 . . CASSTATNEKLFF TGTGCCAGTAGTACAGCAACTAATGAAAAACTGTTTTTT
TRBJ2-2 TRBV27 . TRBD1 CASSPTPGQGFSYRFTGELFF TGTGCCAGCAGCCCCACACCGGGACAGGGCTTTAGTTACCGTTTCACCGGGGAGCTGTTTTTT
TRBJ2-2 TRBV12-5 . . CASGFNGELFF TGTGCTAGTGGGTTTAACGGGGAGCTGTTTTTT
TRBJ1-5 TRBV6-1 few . CASRGDTHSNQPQHF TGTGCCAGCAGGGGGGACACACATAGCAATCAGCCCCAGCATTTT
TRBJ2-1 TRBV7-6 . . CASSLAHSSYNEQFF TGTGCCAGCAGCTTAGCGCATAGCTCCTACAATGAGCAGTTCTTC
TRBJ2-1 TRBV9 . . CASSGLGNYNEQFF TGTGCCAGCAGCGGACTAGGGAACTACAATGAGCAGTTCTTC
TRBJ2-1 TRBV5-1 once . CASSLGRAYNEQFF TGCGCCAGCAGCTTAGGCAGGGCCTACAATGAGCAGTTCTTC
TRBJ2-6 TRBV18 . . CASSPQGQGGGANVLTF TGTGCCAGCTCACCACAAGGGCAGGGTGGTGGGGCCAACGTCCTGACTTTC
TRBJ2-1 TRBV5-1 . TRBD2 CASQGRAGGPDEQFF TGCGCCAGCCAAGGCCGCGCGGGGGGACCCGATGAGCAGTTCTTC
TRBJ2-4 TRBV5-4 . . CASSLGGGRAAKNIQYF TGTGCCAGCAGCTTAGGGGGGGGGCGTGCGGCCAAAAACATTCAGTACTTC
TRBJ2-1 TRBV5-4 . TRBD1 CASSKEGAGNEQFF TGTGCCAGCAGCAAAGAGGGGGCTGGCAATGAGCAGTTCTTC
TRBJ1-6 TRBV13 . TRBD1 CASSLATGVFSSPLHF TGTGCCAGCAGCTTAGCGACAGGGGTTTTTTCTTCACCCCTCCACTTT
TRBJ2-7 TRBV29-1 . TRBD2 CSVEDWGVAGSSYEQYF TGCAGCGTTGAAGATTGGGGGGTAGCGGGGAGCTCCTACGAGCAGTACTTC
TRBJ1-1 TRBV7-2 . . CASSLVRTEAFF TGTGCCAGCAGCTTAGTCCGCACTGAAGCTTTCTTT
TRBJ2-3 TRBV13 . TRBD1 CASSYRGRTTDTQYF TGTGCCAGCAGCTACAGGGGGAGAACCACAGATACGCAGTATTTT
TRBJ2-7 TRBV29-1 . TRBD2 CSVGAAGGSYEQYF TGCAGCGTTGGTGCGGCGGGAGGTTCCTACGAGCAGTACTTC
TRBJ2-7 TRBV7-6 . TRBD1 CASSLDRGGEQYF TGTGCCAGCAGCTTAGACAGGGGTGGCGAGCAGTACTTC
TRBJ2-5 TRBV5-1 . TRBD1 CASSKTGGVETQYF TGCGCCAGCAGCAAGACAGGGGGCGTAGAGACCCAGTACTTC
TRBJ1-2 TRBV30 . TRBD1 CAWRHSDRRYGYTF TGTGCCTGGAGACACTCGGACAGGAGGTATGGCTACACCTTC
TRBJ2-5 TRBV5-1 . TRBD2 CASSLQGVAGRQETQYF TGCGCCAGCAGCTTGCAAGGGGTAGCGGGGAGACAAGAGACCCAGTACTTC
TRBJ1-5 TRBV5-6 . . CASSARRTDSNQPQHF TGTGCCAGCAGCGCGCGGCGGACAGATAGCAATCAGCCCCAGCATTTT
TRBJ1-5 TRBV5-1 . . CASKEGALSNQPQHF TGCGCCAGCAAGGAGGGCGCCTTGAGCAATCAGCCCCAGCATTTT
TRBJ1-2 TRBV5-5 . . CASSFLHREGGYTF TGTGCCAGCAGCTTCCTTCACAGGGAGGGGGGCTACACCTTC
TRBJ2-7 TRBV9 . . CASSVEGGSYEQYF TGTGCCAGCAGCGTAGAAGGGGGCTCCTACGAGCAGTACTTC
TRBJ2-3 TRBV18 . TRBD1 CASSVGQGTDTQYF TGTGCCAGCTCAGTGGGACAGGGAACAGATACGCAGTATTTT
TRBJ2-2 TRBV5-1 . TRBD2 CASSSKPTSGGARNTGELFF TGCGCCAGCAGCTCAAAACCGACTAGCGGGGGGGCCAGGAACACCGGGGAGCTGTTTTTT